The 16 T cell receptor beta chains reported below all come from one sample, sequenced in a study of cytomegalovirus exposure and HLA in healthy donors. PCR amplification relied on 60 Vbeta primers (plus 13 Jbeta primers). Using immunoSEQ multiplex PCR, the repertoire was profiled, and TCRdb retains in-frame clones only, with some absent. This sample lists roughly 62,000 clones; its ten largest clones have roughly 2.1%. The sequencing sample was made of PBMCs. These receptors came from a woman between 18 and 29 years old in good health and CMV-seronegative.

This sequence joins TRBV11-2 and TRBJ2-3; 8 bases fit TRBD2. The V gene end was trimmed by 5 bases and the J gene end by 5 bases; junction bases not matched to a gene: 6. This CDR3 comprises 14 residues. Germline CDR1 and CDR2: SGHAT and FQNNGV. CDR3 region: CASSTGLAGDTQYF. Written as DNA, the CDR3 is TGTGCCAGCAGCACCGGACTAGCTGGAGATACGCAGTATTTT.

About this clone itself: The sample carries other DNA sequences with the same CDR3. J is TRBJ1-5 and V is TRBV18; 7 bases align to TRBD1. Germline V lookup: CDR1 KGHSH, CDR2 LQKENI. This CDR3 contains 13 residues. The V segment lost 5 bases and the J segment 2 bases; nucleotides outside the gene matches: 0. CDR3 DNA sequence: TGTGCCAGCTCAGGACAGGGCAATCAGCCCCAGCATTTT. Amino acids: CASSGQGNQPQHF.

The chain is built from TRBV19 and TRBJ1-5; TRBD1 matches 9 bases. The V segment lost 8 bases and the J segment 1 base; nucleotides outside the gene matches: 6. The CDR3 is 15 amino acids. Germline values: CDR1 LNHDA, CDR2 SQIVND (reference sequence). This CDR3 is CASYTGGRSNQPQHF. CDR3 bases: TGTGCCAGTTACACAGGGGGCCGAAGCAATCAGCCCCAGCATTTT.

The V and J genes are TRBV9 and TRBJ2-7; 12 positions match TRBD1. In germline, CDR1 is SGDLS, CDR2 YYNGEE. This CDR3 is built from 15 residues. The trim removed 0 bases at V and 7 bases at J, leaving 5 bases unmatched. The CDR3 spells CASSVEGQGALEQYF. Here the CDR3 DNA reads TGTGCCAGCAGCGTAGAGGGACAGGGGGCGCTGGAGCAGTACTTC.

The gene calls are TRBV30 and TRBJ2-7; TRBD1 matches 8 bases. This CDR3 has 17 amino acids. CDR1 is GTSNPN and CDR2 is SVGIG in the germline V gene (reference sequence). Trimming took 3 bases from V and 2 from J; bases not matched to a gene: 15. In nucleotides, the CDR3 is TGTGCCTGGAGCCAGAGGACAGGGCACGCTCCGGCCTACGAGCAGTACTTC. Translating it yields CAWSQRTGHAPAYEQYF.

The genes are TRBV4-1 and TRBJ2-7; possible D gene TRBD2, 5 bases. The germline V gene has CDR1 MGHRA and CDR2 YSYEKL. The V end was cut by 1 base, the J end by 4 bases, with 11 bases between. The length of the CDR3 is 14 residues. In DNA, the CDR3 is TGCGCCAGCAGCCAAGTCCGGACTGATTACGAGCAGTACTTC. It encodes CASSQVRTDYEQYF.

The chain joins TRBV28 to TRBJ1-5; 8 nucleotides match TRBD1. V was pared by 6 bases and J by 2 bases, with 9 bases of the junction left unmatched. The germline V gene encodes CDR1 MDHEN and CDR2 SYDVKM. The CDR3 spans 16 residues. The CDR3 coding sequence is TGTGCCAGCAGGCTCGACAGGGGCTTGGGCAATCAGCCCCAGCATTTT. Translated: CASRLDRGLGNQPQHF. Together with reference TRBV28 and TRBJ1-5, the CDR3 gives the full variable domain: DVKVTQSSRYLVKRTGEKVFLECVQDMDHENMFWYRQDPGLGLRLIYFSYDVKMKEKGDIPEGYSVSREKKERFSLILESASTNQTSMYLCASRLDRGLGNQPQHFGDGTRLSIL.

V is TRBV6-5 and J is TRBJ2-1, with D possibly being TRBD2 (6 bases). Trimming shortened V by 9 bases and J by 0 bases, and 15 bases separated the two germline ends. This CDR3 has 15 residues. Germline CDR1 reads MNHEY; CDR2 reads SVGAGI. Here the CDR3 DNA reads TGTGCCAGTCAACGGAGGGTTAGCTCCTACAATGAGCAGTTCTTC. It is translated as CASQRRVSSYNEQFF.

V and J are TRBV9 and TRBJ2-3; weak D call: TRBD2 (6 bases). The CDR3 contains 15 residues. Germline values: CDR1 SGDLS, CDR2 YYNGEE. The germline V and J ends were trimmed by 2 bases and 1 base, with 11 bases remaining between them. The CDR3 protein is CASSVGVAGTDTQYF. The CDR3 DNA follows: TGTGCCAGCAGCGTTGGGGTAGCGGGCACAGATACGCAGTATTTT. The full variable domain, rest sourced from reference TRBV9 and TRBJ2-3, is DSGVTQTPKHLITATGQRVTLRCSPRSGDLSVYWYQQSLDQGLQFLIQYYNGEERAKGNILERFSAQQFPDLHSELNLSSLELGDSALYFCASSVGVAGTDTQYFGPGTRLTVL.

The rearrangement links TRBV5-1 to TRBJ2-7; 7 nucleotides match TRBD2. The length of the CDR3 is 16 residues. The V and J ends lost 0 bases and 2 bases, in that order; junction bases with no gene match: 8. Germline V gives CDR1 SGHRS, CDR2 YFSETQ. CDR3 sequence reads: CASSLGGSGVPYEQYF. CDR3 nucleotide sequence: TGCGCCAGCAGCTTGGGGGGGAGCGGGGTCCCCTACGAGCAGTACTTC. The full variable domain, completed using reference TRBV5-1 and TRBJ2-7, is KAGVTQTPRYLIKTRGQQVTLSCSPISGHRSVSWYQQTPGQGLQFLFEYFSETQRNKGNFPGRFSGRQFSNSRSEMNVSTLELGDSALYLCASSLGGSGVPYEQYFGPGTRLTVT.

The chain joins TRBV19 to TRBJ1-2, with D possibly being TRBD1 (5 bases). Between the trimmed V and J ends, which lost 6 bases and 7 bases, there was a span of 18 bases. Germline loops: CDR1 LNHDA, CDR2 SQIVND (reference sequence). The CDR3 extends over 14 amino acids. The CDR3 is CASRLRGGEGGYTF. For the CDR3, the DNA is TGTGCCAGTAGACTCCGGGGAGGGGAAGGTGGCTACACCTTC.

The chain joins TRBV9 to TRBJ2-1; TRBD2 matches 9 bases. The CDR3 is made up of 15 amino acids. Germline V lookup: CDR1 SGDLS, CDR2 YYNGEE. Losses at the gene ends were 3 bases for V and 6 bases for J; bases not matched to a gene: 7. The CDR3, as DNA: TGTGCCAGCAGCGACAGCGGGAGGTCATTCAATGAGCAGTTCTTC. Translating gives CASSDSGRSFNEQFF.

A remark on this clone: No conserved phenylalanine or tryptophan ends this CDR3, so it is likely a read error. The CDR3 nucleotides read TGTGCCTGGGGGACACCGACGGGAGGGTACCCCCTTAATTCACCCCTCCACCTT. Translation: CAWGTPTGGYPLNSPLHL. The chain joins TRBV30 to TRBJ1-6; weak D call: TRBD1 (6 bases). Trimming stripped 5 bases from V and 6 bases from J, with 26 bases between. This CDR3 is 18 amino acids long. CDR1 GTSNPN and CDR2 SVGIG come from the germline V gene (reference sequence).

The chain links TRBV6-6 to TRBJ1-5; unclear D gene. This CDR3 spans 12 amino acids. Trimming cost V 10 bases and J 5 bases, with 12 bases left between them. The germline V gene has CDR1 MNHNY and CDR2 SVGAGI (reference sequence). CDR3 sequence reads: CATSREDQPQHF. The CDR3 bases are TGTGCCACCTCGCGAGAGGATCAGCCCCAGCATTTT.

The CDR3: CASSRNVYREETQYF. The CDR3 nucleotides are TGTGCCAGCAGCCGGAATGTTTACAGGGAAGAGACCCAGTACTTC. The genes are TRBV27 and TRBJ2-5, with a possible D match to TRBD1 (6 bases). CDR3 size: 15 residues. V was clipped by 6 bases and J by 3 bases, with 17 bases between them. Per the germline V gene, CDR1 is MNHEY and CDR2 is SMNVEV (reference sequence).

The rearrangement links TRBV6-4 to TRBJ1-4, with 8 bases aligning to TRBD1. This CDR3 has 18 residues. CDR1 and CDR2 from the germline V gene are MRHNA and SNTAGT. V gave up 8 bases and J gave up 3 bases; unmatched junction bases: 17. The DNA of the CDR3 is TGTGCCAGCTCAACAACTCCCAGGGGGCCGCAACCTAATGAAAAACTGTTTTTT. Its protein is CASSTTPRGPQPNEKLFF.